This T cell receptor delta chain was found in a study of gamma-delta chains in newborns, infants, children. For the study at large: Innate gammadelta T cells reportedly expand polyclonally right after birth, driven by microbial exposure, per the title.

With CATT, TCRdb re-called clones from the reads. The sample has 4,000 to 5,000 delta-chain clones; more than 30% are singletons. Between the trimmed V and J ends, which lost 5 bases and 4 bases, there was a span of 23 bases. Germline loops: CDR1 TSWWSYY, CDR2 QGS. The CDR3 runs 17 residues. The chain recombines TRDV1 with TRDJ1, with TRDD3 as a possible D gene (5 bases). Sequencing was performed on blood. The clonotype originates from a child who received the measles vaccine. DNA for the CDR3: TGTGCTCTTGGGAACGGGGAGAGGGATGTTTGGGTCGATAAACTCATCTTT. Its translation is CALGNGERDVWVDKLIF.